This T cell receptor beta chain was profiled in a study of blood T cell repertoires in COVID-19. Generated by immunoSEQ multiplex PCR, the TCRdb table keeps only in-frame clones and is missing some. The repertoire holds fewer than 400,000 clones, with 75% to 90% as singletons. The sequencing sample was made of PBMCs or T cells enriched from blood (not recorded which). This clonotype was sampled from a man aged 25 to 45 who had recovered from COVID-19.

The CDR3 sequence is CASSLGPGGAGGPHEQFF. CDR3 sequence (DNA): TGTGCCAGCAGCTTAGGGCCCGGGGGAGCGGGGGGGCCCCACGAGCAGTTCTTC. The chain carries TRBV5-4 and TRBJ2-1; TRBD2 aligns across 10 bases. Trimming cost V 2 bases and J 10 bases; bases outside gene matches: 18. The CDR3 has 18 amino acids. From germline, CDR1 is SGHNT and CDR2 YYREEE (reference sequence). The whole variable domain, remainder taken from reference TRBV5-4 and TRBJ2-1, is ETGVTQSPTHLIKTRGQQVTLRCSSQSGHNTVSWYQQALGQGPQFIFQYYREEENGRGNFPPRFSGLQFPNYSSELNVNALELDDSALYLCASSLGPGGAGGPHEQFFGPGTRLTVL.